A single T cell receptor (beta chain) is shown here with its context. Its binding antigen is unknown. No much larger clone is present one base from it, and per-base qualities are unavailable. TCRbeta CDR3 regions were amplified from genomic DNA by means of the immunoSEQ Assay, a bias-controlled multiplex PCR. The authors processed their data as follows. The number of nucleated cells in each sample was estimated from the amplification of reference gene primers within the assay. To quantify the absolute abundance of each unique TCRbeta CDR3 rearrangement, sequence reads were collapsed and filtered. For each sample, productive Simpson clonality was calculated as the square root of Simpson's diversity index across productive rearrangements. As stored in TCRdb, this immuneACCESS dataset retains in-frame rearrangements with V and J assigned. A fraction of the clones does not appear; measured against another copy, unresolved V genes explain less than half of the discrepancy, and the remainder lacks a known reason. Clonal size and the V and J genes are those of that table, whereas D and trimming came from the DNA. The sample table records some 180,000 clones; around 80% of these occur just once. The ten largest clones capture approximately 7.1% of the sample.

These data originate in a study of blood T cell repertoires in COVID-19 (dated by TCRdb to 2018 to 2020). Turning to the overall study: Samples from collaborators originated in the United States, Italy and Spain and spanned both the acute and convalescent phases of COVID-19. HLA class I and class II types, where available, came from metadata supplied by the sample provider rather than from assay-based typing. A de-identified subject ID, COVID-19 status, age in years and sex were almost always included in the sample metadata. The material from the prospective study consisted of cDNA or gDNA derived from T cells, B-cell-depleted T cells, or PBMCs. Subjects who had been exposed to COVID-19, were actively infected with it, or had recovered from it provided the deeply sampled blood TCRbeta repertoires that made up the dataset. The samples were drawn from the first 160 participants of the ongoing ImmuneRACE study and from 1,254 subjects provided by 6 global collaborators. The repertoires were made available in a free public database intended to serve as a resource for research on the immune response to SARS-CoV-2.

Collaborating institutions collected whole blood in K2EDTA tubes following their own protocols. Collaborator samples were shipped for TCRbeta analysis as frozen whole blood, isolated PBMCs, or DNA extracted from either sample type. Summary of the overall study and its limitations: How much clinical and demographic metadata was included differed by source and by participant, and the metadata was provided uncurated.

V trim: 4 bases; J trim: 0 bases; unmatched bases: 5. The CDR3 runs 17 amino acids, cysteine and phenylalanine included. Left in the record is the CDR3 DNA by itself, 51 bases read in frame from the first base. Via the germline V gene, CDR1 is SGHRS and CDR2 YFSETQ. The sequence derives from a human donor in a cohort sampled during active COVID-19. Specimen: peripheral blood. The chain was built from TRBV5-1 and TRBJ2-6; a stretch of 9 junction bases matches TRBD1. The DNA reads TGCGCCAGCAGCCAGGGACAGGGAGCCTCTGGGGCCAACGTCCTGACTTTC. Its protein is CASSQGQGASGANVLTF.